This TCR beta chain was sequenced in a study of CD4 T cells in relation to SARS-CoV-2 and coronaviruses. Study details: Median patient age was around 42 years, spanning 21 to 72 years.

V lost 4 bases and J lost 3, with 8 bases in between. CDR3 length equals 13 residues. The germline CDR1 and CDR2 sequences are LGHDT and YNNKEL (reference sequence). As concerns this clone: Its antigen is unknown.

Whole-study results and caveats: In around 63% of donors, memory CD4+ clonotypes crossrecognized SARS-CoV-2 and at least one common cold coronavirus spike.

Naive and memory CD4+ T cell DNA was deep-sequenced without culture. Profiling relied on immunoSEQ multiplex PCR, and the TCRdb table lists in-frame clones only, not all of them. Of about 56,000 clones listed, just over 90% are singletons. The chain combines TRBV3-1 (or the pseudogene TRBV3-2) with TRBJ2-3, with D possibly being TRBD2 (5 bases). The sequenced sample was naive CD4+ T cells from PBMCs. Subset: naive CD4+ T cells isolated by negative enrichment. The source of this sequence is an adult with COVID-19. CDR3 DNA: TGTGCCAGCAGCCCGGGGTCTACAGATACGCAGTATTTT. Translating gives CASSPGSTDTQYF.